Listed below are T cell receptor beta chains from one sample, sequenced in a study of blood T cell repertoires in COVID-19. Profiling relied on immunoSEQ multiplex PCR, and the TCRdb table lists in-frame clones only, not all of them. The sample has under 95,000 clones; approximately 88% are singletons. Material for sequencing was peripheral blood. The receptors here all came from a human donor in a cohort sampled during active COVID-19. The CDR3 runs from the conserved cysteine through the conserved F or W.

CDR3aa	v_gene	j_gene	len
CASSFQRGSEKLFF	TRBV27	TRBJ1-4	14
CASAGSGSDYNEQFF	TRBV19	TRBJ2-1	15
CATSDLPPNNEQFF	TRBV24-1	TRBJ2-1	14
CASSKEDYGYTF	TRBV19	TRBJ1-2	12
CASSERTDRVVYQPQHF	TRBV6-1	TRBJ1-5	17
CASSDSGGSPYEQYF	TRBV6-4	TRBJ2-7	15
CAISDRGFTEAFF	TRBV10-3	TRBJ1-1	13
CASSPSPGQGARITGELFF	TRBV3-1/TRBV3-2	TRBJ2-2	19
CASSFPGQSSYEQYF	TRBV11-2	TRBJ2-7	15
CASSLFKGGQGVTNEKLFF	TRBV11-2	TRBJ1-4	19
CASSLHRGQPQHF	TRBV7-3	TRBJ1-5	13
CASSLSFPRTSGYNEQFF	TRBV7-2	TRBJ2-1	18
CASAVEGATDTQYF	TRBV2	TRBJ2-3	14
CASSQDPTGQPQHF	TRBV3-1/TRBV3-2	TRBJ1-5	14
CASQRTGDDHEQYF	TRBV5-1	TRBJ2-7	14
CASSSGTVPSAKYF	TRBV11-3	TRBJ2-7	14
CASSKNTPDEQFF	TRBV9	TRBJ2-1	13
CASSLLGGGGNQPQHF	TRBV5-8	TRBJ1-5	16
CASSSAIPAGAADTQYF	TRBV18	TRBJ2-3	17
CASSFSYRVTEAFF	TRBV7-4	TRBJ1-1	14
CASKTSGPYEQYF	TRBV28	TRBJ2-7	13
CASTQPEGRGVTEAFF	TRBV28	TRBJ1-1	16
CASSLQRTNSPLHF	TRBV5-6	TRBJ1-6	14
CATRGGGGGGSETQYF	TRBV24-1	TRBJ2-5	16
CASGPPRGETQYF	TRBV12-5	TRBJ2-5	13
CANAELYEQYF	TRBV5-8	TRBJ2-7	11
CASSSGQMNTEAFF	TRBV5-1	TRBJ1-1	14
CAWRSFDMNTEAFF	TRBV30	TRBJ1-1	14
CASSHTTRGSSYNEQFF	TRBV3-1/TRBV3-2	TRBJ2-1	17
CASSSDRGGYEQYF	TRBV19	TRBJ2-7	14
CASRLLAGVSTDTQYF	TRBV19	TRBJ2-3	16
CASSRTGLLTDTQYF	TRBV6-2/TRBV6-3	TRBJ2-3	15
CASSLRTGGSYEQYF	TRBV7-3	TRBJ2-7	15
CASSVGGSSGSPLHF	TRBV9	TRBJ1-6	15
CASSFLGADTQYF	TRBV27	TRBJ2-3	13
CASSLVVGGPNEQYF	TRBV5-4	TRBJ2-7	15
CASKRTGDGEQFF	TRBV3-1/TRBV3-2	TRBJ2-1	13
CASSLRGGRDNEQFF	TRBV7-2	TRBJ2-1	15
CASRFAGDRGVTEAFF	TRBV12-2	TRBJ1-1	16
CASSDTSGGATDTQYF	TRBV6-1	TRBJ2-3	16
CAPRYRASYEQYF	TRBV15	TRBJ2-7	13
CASSPGVVLAGRNEQFF	TRBV18	TRBJ2-1	17
CASSYSTPLANEQFF	TRBV6-2/TRBV6-3	TRBJ2-1	15
CASSLATLGQAEAFF	TRBV7-2	TRBJ1-1	15
CASSLWRQRETQYF	TRBV5-8	TRBJ2-5	14
CSVEDSSGLFF	TRBV29-1	TRBJ2-1	11
CASRGLAGTNEQFF	TRBV3-1/TRBV3-2	TRBJ2-1	14
CASSFREGNYEQYF	TRBV27	TRBJ2-7	14
CASKTTGRDTQYF	TRBV6-5	TRBJ2-3	13
CASSSNVGLAGRNEQFF	TRBV7-3	TRBJ2-1	17
CASGAVGNQPQHF	TRBV2	TRBJ1-5	13
CAISAGTSGRRGTGELFF	TRBV10-3	TRBJ2-2	18
CASSAGAGRAEAYEQYF	TRBV13	TRBJ2-7	17
CASSPLPTGSYEQYF	TRBV7-7	TRBJ2-7	15
CASSPGQTSTDTQYF	TRBV5-1	TRBJ2-3	15
CASSLGAGNNQETQYF	TRBV11-3	TRBJ2-5	16
CASSLTAYTEAFF	TRBV7-3	TRBJ1-1	13
CASSSGGVGEQYF	TRBV5-1	TRBJ2-7	13
CASSKGTSGSRETQYF	TRBV19	TRBJ2-5	16